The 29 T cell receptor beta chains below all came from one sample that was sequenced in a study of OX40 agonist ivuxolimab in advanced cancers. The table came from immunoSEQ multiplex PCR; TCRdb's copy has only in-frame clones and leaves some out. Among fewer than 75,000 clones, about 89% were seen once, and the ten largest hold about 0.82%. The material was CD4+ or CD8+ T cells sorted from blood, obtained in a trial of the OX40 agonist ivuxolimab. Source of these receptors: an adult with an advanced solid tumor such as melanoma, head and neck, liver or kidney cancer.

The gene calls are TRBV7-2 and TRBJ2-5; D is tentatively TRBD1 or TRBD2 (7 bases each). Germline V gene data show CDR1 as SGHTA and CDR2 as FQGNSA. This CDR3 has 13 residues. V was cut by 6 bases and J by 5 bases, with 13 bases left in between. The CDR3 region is CASSRQGGETQYF. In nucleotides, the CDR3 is TGTGCCAGCAGTCGCCAGGGGGGGGAGACCCAGTACTTC.

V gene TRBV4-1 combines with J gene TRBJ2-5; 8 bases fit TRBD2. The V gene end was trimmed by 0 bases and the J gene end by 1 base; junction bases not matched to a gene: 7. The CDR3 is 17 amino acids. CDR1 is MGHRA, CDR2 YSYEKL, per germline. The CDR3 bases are TGCGCCAGCAGCCAAGATCGTACTAGCGGATCCCAAGAGACCCAGTACTTC. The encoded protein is CASSQDRTSGSQETQYF.

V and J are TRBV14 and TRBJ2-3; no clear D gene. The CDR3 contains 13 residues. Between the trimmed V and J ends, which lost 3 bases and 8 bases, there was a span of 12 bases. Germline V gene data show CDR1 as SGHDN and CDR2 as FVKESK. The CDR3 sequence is CASSHLISATQYF. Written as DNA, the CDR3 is TGTGCCAGCAGCCACCTCATCTCGGCTACGCAGTATTTT.

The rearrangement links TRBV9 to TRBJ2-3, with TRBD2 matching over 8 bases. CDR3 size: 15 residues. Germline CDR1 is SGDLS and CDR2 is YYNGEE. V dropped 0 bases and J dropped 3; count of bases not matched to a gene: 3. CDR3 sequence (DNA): TGTGCCAGCAGCGTAGCGGGGGGGCATACAGATACGCAGTATTTT. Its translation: CASSVAGGHTDTQYF. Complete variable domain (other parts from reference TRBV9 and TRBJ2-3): DSGVTQTPKHLITATGQRVTLRCSPRSGDLSVYWYQQSLDQGLQFLIQYYNGEERAKGNILERFSAQQFPDLHSELNLSSLELGDSALYFCASSVAGGHTDTQYFGPGTRLTVL.

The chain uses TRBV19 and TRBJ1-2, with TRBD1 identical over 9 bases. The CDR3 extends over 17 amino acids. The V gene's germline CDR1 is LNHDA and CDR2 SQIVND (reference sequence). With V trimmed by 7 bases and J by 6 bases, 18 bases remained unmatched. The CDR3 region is CASNPSRDRVVSNGYTF. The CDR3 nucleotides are TGTGCCAGTAACCCCTCCCGGGACAGGGTTGTCTCCAATGGCTACACCTTC.

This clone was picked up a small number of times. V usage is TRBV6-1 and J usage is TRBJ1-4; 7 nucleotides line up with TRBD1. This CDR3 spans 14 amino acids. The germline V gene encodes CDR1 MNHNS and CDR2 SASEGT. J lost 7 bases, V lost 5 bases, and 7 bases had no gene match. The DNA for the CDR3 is TGTGCCAGCAGTCTGGGACAGCGGGGTGAAAAACTGTTTTTT. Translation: CASSLGQRGEKLFF.

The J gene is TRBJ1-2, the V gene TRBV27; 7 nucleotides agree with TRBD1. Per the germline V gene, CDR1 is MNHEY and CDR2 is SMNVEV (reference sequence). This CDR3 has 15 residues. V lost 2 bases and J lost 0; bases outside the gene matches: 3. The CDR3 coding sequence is TGTGCCAGCAGTTTAACAGGGGACACTAACTATGGCTACACCTTC. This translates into CASSLTGDTNYGYTF.

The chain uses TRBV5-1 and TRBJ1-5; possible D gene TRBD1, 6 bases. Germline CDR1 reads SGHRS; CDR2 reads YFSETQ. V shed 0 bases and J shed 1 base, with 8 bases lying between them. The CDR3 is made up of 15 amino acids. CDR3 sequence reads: CASSLAGDSNQPQHF. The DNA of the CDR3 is TGCGCCAGCAGCTTGGCAGGGGACAGCAATCAGCCCCAGCATTTT.

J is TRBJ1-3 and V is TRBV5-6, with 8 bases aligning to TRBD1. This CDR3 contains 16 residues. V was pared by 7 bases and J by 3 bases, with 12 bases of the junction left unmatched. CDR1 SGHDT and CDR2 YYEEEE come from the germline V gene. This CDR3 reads CASARISGTGGNTIYF. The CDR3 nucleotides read TGTGCCAGCGCTCGTATTTCCGGGACAGGTGGAAACACCATATATTTT. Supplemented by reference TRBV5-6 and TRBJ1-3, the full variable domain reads DAGVTQSPTHLIKTRGQQVTLRCSPKSGHDTVSWYQQALGQGPQFIFQYYEEEERQRGNFPDRFSGHQFPNYSSELNVNALLLGDSALYLCASARISGTGGNTIYFGEGSWLTVV.

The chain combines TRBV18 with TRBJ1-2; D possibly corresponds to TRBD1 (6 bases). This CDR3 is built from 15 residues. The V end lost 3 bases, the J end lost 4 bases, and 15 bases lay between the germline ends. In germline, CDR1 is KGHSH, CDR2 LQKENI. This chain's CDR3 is CASSPAGALLYGYTF. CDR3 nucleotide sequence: TGTGCCAGCTCACCCGCAGGGGCCCTACTCTATGGCTACACCTTC.

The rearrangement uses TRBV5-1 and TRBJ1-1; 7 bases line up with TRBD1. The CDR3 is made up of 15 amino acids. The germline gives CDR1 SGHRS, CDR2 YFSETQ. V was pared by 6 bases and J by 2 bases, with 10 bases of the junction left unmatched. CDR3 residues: CASTWSRDSNTEAFF. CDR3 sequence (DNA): TGCGCCAGCACCTGGAGCCGGGACAGTAACACTGAAGCTTTCTTT.

CDR3 loop: CASSLGSGLAGGFSYEQYF. The CDR3 coding sequence is TGTGCCAGCAGCTTAGGATCGGGACTAGCGGGGGGATTCTCCTACGAGCAGTACTTC. The J gene is TRBJ2-7, the V gene TRBV5-4; 15 bases line up with TRBD2. The CDR3 is made up of 19 amino acids. Germline CDR1 and CDR2: SGHNT and YYREEE (reference sequence). The V segment lost 2 bases and the J segment 0 bases; nucleotides outside the gene matches: 9. Drawing the rest from reference TRBV5-4 and TRBJ2-7, the complete variable domain is ETGVTQSPTHLIKTRGQQVTLRCSSQSGHNTVSWYQQALGQGPQFIFQYYREEENGRGNFPPRFSGLQFPNYSSELNVNALELDDSALYLCASSLGSGLAGGFSYEQYFGPGTRLTVT.

CDR3 DNA sequence: TGTGCCTGGAGCCCACAGGACTATGGCTACACCTTC. Translation: CAWSPQDYGYTF. The chain couples TRBV30 to TRBJ1-2; D possibly corresponds to TRBD1 (5 bases). This CDR3 is 12 amino acids long. Trimming removed 3 bases from V and 3 bases from J, with 8 bases in between. Germline CDR1 is GTSNPN and CDR2 is SVGIG (reference sequence).

The CDR3 DNA sequence: TGCGCCAGCAGCCACCGAGGGACCTGGGATACGCAGTATTTT. This sequence encodes CASSHRGTWDTQYF. The chain combines TRBV4-1 with TRBJ2-3; possibly TRBD1 or TRBD2 for D (5 bases each). The germline gives CDR1 MGHRA, CDR2 YSYEKL. The CDR3 has 14 residues. The V and J ends lost 3 bases and 6 bases respectively, with 13 bases between them.

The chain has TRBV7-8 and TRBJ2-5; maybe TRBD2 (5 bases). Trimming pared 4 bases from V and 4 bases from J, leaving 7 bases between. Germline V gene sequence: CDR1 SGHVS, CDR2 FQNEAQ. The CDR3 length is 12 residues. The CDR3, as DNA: TGTGCCAGCAGCTGGGCGGGAGAGACCCAGTACTTC. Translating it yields CASSWAGETQYF.

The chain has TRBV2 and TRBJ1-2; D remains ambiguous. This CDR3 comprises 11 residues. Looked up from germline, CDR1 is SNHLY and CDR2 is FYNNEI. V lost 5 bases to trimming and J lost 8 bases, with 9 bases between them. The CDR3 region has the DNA TGTGCCAGCAGTAAAGGGAGGGGCTACACCTTC. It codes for CASSKGRGYTF.

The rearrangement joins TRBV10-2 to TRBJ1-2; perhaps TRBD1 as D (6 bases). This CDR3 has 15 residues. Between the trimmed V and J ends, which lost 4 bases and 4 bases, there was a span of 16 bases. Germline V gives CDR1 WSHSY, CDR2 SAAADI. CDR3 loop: CASSAARGSIYGYTF. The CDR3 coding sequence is TGCGCCAGCAGTGCGGCCAGGGGCTCGATCTATGGCTACACCTTC.

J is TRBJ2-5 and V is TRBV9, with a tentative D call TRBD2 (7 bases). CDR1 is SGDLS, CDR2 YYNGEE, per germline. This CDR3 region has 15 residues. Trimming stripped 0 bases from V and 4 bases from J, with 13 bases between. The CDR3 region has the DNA TGTGCCAGCAGCGTAGCGAGGGGGAGGGGAGAGACCCAGTACTTC. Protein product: CASSVARGRGETQYF.

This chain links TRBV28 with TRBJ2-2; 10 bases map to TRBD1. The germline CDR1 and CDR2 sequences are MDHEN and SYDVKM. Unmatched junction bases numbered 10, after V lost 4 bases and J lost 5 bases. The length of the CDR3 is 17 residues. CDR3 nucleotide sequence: TGTGCCAGCAGTTCCTTTAGACAGGGGGCTCGGACCGGGGAGCTGTTTTTT. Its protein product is CASSSFRQGARTGELFF. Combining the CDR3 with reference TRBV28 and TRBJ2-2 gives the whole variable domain DVKVTQSSRYLVKRTGEKVFLECVQDMDHENMFWYRQDPGLGLRLIYFSYDVKMKEKGDIPEGYSVSREKKERFSLILESASTNQTSMYLCASSSFRQGARTGELFFGEGSRLTVL.

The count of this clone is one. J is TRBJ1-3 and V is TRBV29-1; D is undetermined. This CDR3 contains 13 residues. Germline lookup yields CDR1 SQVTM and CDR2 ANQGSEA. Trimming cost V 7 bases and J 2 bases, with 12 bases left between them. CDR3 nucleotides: TGCAGCGCCAGAACCGGAGCTGGAAACACCATATATTTT. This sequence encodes CSARTGAGNTIYF.

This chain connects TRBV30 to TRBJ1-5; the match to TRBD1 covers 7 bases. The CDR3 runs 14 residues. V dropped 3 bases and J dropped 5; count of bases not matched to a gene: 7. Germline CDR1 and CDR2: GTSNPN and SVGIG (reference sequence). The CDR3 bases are TGTGCCTGGAGCGCTCGACAGGGATATCAGCCCCAGCATTTT. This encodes CAWSARQGYQPQHF.

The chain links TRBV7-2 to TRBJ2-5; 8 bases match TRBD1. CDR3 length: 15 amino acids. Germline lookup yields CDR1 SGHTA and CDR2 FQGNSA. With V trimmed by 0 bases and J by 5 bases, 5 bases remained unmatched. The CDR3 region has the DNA TGTGCCAGCAGCTTAGCGGCAGGGACAGGCGAGACCCAGTACTTC. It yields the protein CASSLAAGTGETQYF.

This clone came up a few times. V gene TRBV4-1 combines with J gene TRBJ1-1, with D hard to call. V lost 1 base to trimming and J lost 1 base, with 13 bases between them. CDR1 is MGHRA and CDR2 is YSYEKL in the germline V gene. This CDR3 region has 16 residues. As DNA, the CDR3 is TGCGCCAGCAGCCAAGGTTCAGGACTGAAGAACACTGAAGCTTTCTTT. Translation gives CASSQGSGLKNTEAFF.

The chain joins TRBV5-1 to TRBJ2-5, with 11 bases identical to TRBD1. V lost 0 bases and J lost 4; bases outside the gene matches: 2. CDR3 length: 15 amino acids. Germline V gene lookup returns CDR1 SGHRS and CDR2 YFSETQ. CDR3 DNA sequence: TGCGCCAGCAGCTTGGGGGACAGGGGGAGAGAGACCCAGTACTTC. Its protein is CASSLGDRGRETQYF.

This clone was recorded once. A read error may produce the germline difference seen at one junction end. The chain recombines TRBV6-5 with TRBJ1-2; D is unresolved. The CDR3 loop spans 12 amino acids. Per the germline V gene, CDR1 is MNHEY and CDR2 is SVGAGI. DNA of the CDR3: TGTGCCAGCAGTGAAGAAGAACCCGGGTCAGCCTTC. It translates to CASSEEEPGSAF.

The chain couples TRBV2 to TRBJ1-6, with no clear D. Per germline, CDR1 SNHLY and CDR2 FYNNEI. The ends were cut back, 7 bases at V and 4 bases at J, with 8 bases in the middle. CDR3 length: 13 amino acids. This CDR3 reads CASIGIYNSPLHF. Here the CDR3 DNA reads TGTGCCAGCATTGGGATTTATAATTCACCCCTCCACTTT.

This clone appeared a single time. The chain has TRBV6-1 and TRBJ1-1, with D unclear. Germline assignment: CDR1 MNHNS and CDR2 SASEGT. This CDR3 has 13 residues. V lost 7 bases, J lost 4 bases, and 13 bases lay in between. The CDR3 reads CASTRKRGTEAFF. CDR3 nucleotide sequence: TGTGCCAGCACTCGTAAACGGGGCACTGAAGCTTTCTTT.

CDR3 amino acids: CASSVSGTYEQYF. The DNA for the CDR3 is TGCGCCAGCAGTGTCTCAGGGACCTACGAGCAGTACTTC. The V call is TRBV10-1, the J call TRBJ2-7; TRBD1 is a possible D gene (5 bases). The CDR3 covers 13 residues. V was trimmed by 4 bases and J by 2 bases, leaving 9 bases between them. Germline V lookup: CDR1 WNHNN, CDR2 SYGVQD (reference sequence).

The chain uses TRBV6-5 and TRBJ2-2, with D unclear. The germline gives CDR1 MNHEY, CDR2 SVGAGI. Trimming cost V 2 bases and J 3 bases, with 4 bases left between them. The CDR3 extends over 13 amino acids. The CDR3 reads CASSYRDTGELFF. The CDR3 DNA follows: TGTGCCAGCAGTTACAGGGACACCGGGGAGCTGTTTTTT.